The 17 T cell receptor beta chains reported below all come from one sample, sequenced in a study of CD8+ T cells in alopecia areata. As the sequencing template, cDNA was produced by extracting RNA and reverse transcribing it. Using immunoSEQ multiplex PCR, the repertoire was profiled, and TCRdb retains in-frame clones only, with some absent. The sample was found to contain 200,000 to 300,000 clones, and every one recurs. Pooled cells of cutaneous lymph node origin were sorted on CD4, CD8alpha, NKG2D, NKG2ACE and other markers. Sequenced sample: CD4+ T cells sorted from a lymph node. The receptor set was obtained from a C3H/HeJ mouse with alopecia areata. Mouse strain MHC haplotype: H2-k.

Of note for this clone: Gene names denote mouse genes. The read halts 4 residues ahead of the CDR3 end, with the missing end drawn from the germline J gene. Other DNA variants within this sample encode the same CDR3. The chain employs TRBV13-2 and TRBJ2-7; TRBD1 matches 10 bases. Germline assignment: CDR1 NNHNN and CDR2 SYGAGS (reference sequence). The CDR3 is made up of 12 amino acids. The CDR3 here is CASRDRGYEQYF. Incomplete CDR3 DNA: TGTGCCAGCCGGGACAGGGGATAT.

Only a few counts were recorded for this clone. Germline and genes: mouse. The read comes to an end 4 residues before the CDR3 does, leaving the germline J gene to fill in the end. The chain recombines TRBV1 with TRBJ2-2; 10 bases map to TRBD2. The germline V gene has CDR1 NSQYPW and CDR2 LRSPGD (reference sequence). This CDR3 has 17 amino acids. The junction had 7 bases not matched to a gene; V was cut back by 4 bases and J by 2 bases. CDR3 region: CTCSGRDWGRNTGQLYF. The DNA read from the CDR3 is TGCACCTGCAGTGGCCGGGACTGGGGTCGGAACACCGGG. The variable domain in full, completed from reference TRBV1 and TRBJ2-2, reads VTLLEQNPRWRLVPRGQAVNLRCILKNSQYPWMSWYQQDLQKQLQWLFTLRSPGDKEVKSLPGADYLATRVTDTELRLQVANMSQGRTLYCTCSGRDWGRNTGQLYFGEGSKLTVL.

Only a few counts were recorded for this clone. Genes and germline are mouse. The read comes to an end 4 residues before the CDR3 does, leaving the germline J gene to fill in the end. This chain joins TRBV1 and TRBJ2-3, with D unresolved. Germline V gene lookup returns CDR1 NSQYPW and CDR2 LRSPGD (reference sequence). Trimming cost V 3 bases and J 1 base, with 8 bases left between them. CDR3 length: 14 residues. Partial CDR3 DNA: TGCACCTGCAGTGCCCCTCTGGGTGCAGAA. Protein product: CTCSAPLGAE. The complete CDR3 reads CTCSAPLGAETLYF.

This clone came up a few times. Genes and germline are mouse. The sequence runs out 4 residues before the end of the CDR3; the remainder is reconstructed from the germline J gene. The V gene is TRBV13-2, the J gene TRBJ1-1; D is ambiguous. This CDR3 is 9 amino acids long. Germline V gene sequence: CDR1 NNHNN, CDR2 SYGAGS (reference sequence). The sequenced part of the CDR3 DNA is TGTGCCAGCGGAGGA. Translation gives CASGG. Given in full, the CDR3 is CASGGEVFF.

About this clone: The listed genes are named as in mouse. The CDR3 end lies 4 residues beyond the end of the read and is filled in from the germline J gene. The chain recombines TRBV1 with TRBJ1-1, with TRBD1 matching 7 bases. Unmatched junction bases numbered 5, after V lost 1 base and J lost 0 bases. The CDR3 covers 16 residues. Germline-derived CDR1 and CDR2 are NSQYPW and LRSPGD (reference sequence). The CDR3 bases that were read are TGCACCTGCAGTGCAGCGGGACAGCACGCAAACACA. It codes for CTCSAAGQHANT. The CDR3 in its entirety is CTCSAAGQHANTEVFF.

As regards this clone: Any gene name here is a mouse gene name. The read ends 3 residues before the CDR3 terminus; that terminus is restored from the germline J gene. Other nucleotide sequences in the sample specify the same CDR3. This chain uses TRBV19 with TRBJ1-6, with 9 bases that match TRBD1. TRBJ1-6 is flagged as an ORF with uncertain function. V shed 7 bases and J 4 bases; nucleotides not matched to a gene: 3. Germline V lookup: CDR1 FNHDT, CDR2 SITEND (reference sequence). This CDR3 comprises 14 residues. Partial CDR3 DNA: TGTGCCAGCCGGGGACAGGGTTATAATTCGCCC. Amino acids: CASRGQGYNSP. The full CDR3 protein reads CASRGQGYNSPLYF.

A few counts support this clone. The genes and germline here are from mouse. The observed sequence ends 4 residues before the CDR3 terminus, with the missing tail filled in from the germline J gene. This sample includes further DNA sequences coding for the same CDR3. This sequence joins TRBV19 and TRBJ2-2; 7 bases agree with TRBD2. The germline V gene has CDR1 FNHDT and CDR2 SITEND (reference sequence). V was pared by 2 bases and J by 5 bases, with 3 bases of the junction left unmatched. CDR3 size: 14 residues. Incomplete CDR3 DNA: TGTGCCAGCAGTATCCCGGGGGGGACCGGG. Translated: CASSIPGGTG. The full CDR3 sequence reads CASSIPGGTGQLYF.

This clone has just a few counts. The listed genes are named as in mouse. The sequenced CDR3 bases are TGTGCCACCACAGGGAACTATAATTCGCCC. Translating it yields CATTGNYNSP. The CDR3 in its entirety is CATTGNYNSPLYF. The chain combines TRBV19 with TRBJ1-6; perhaps TRBD1 as D (6 bases). The read ends 3 residues early relative to the CDR3; the germline J gene fills the gap. TRBJ1-6 is an open reading frame whose function is uncertain. The germline V and J ends were trimmed by 9 bases and 3 bases, with 10 bases remaining between them. Per germline, CDR1 FNHDT and CDR2 SITEND (reference sequence). There are 13 residues in the CDR3.

This clone was counted only a few times. The listed genes are named as in mouse. Coverage ceases 4 residues before the CDR3 finishes, and the germline J gene fills in the end. This chain uses TRBV13-1 with TRBJ2-1; 8 bases agree with TRBD2. The CDR3 runs to 14 residues. Germline V gene data show CDR1 as NSHNY and CDR2 as SYGAGN. The sequenced CDR3 bases are TGTGCCAGCAGTGAGCGGGGGGGCGCGTCT. Translation: CASSERGGAS. The CDR3 in its entirety is CASSERGGASEQFF.

Concerning this clone itself: Gene names and germline refer to mouse. The same CDR3 can be traced to other DNA sequences in this sample. The DNA read from the CDR3 is TGTGCCTGGAGTCTAGAGGGGGGGGCAGAA. This codes for CAWSLEGGAE. The full CDR3 protein is CAWSLEGGAETLYF. The V and J genes are TRBV31 and TRBJ2-3; TRBD2 is a possible D gene (7 bases). The DNA ends 4 residues before the CDR3 does, and the rest of the CDR3 is filled in from the germline J gene. Germline CDR1 GKSSPN, CDR2 SITVG. The CDR3 runs 14 residues. Trimming took 0 bases from V and 3 from J, leaving 10 bases between them.

This clone was counted only a few times. The gene names given are mouse names. The sequence runs out 4 residues before the end of the CDR3; the remainder is reconstructed from the germline J gene. This chain connects TRBV3 to TRBJ2-5; TRBD2 matches at 11 bases. The CDR3 runs to 16 residues. Germline CDR1 reads SNHLY; CDR2 reads FYNGKV (reference sequence). J was trimmed by 1 base and V by 5 bases; bases with no gene match: 5. The chain's CDR3 is CASSPGTGGYQDTQYF. Partial CDR3 DNA: TGTGCCAGCAGCCCCGGGACTGGGGGTTACCAAGAC. The full variable domain, its missing parts supplied by reference TRBV3 and TRBJ2-5, is GPKVLQIPSHQIIDMGQMVTLNCDPVSNHLYFYWYKQILGQQMEFLVNFYNGKVMEKSKLFKDQFSVERPDGSYFTLKIQPTALEDSAVYFCASSPGTGGYQDTQYFGPGTRLLVL.

This clone has just a few counts. Gene names are mouse gene names. Coverage ceases 4 residues before the CDR3 finishes, and the germline J gene fills in the end. The chain recombines TRBV13-3 with TRBJ1-1; 7 bases match TRBD1. This CDR3 is 15 amino acids long. Germline lookup yields CDR1 NNHDY and CDR2 SYVADS. The V and J ends lost 1 base and 1 base, in that order; junction bases with no gene match: 4. The sequenced CDR3 bases are TGTGCCAGCAGTGATAAGCACAGGGGAAACACA. Translated: CASSDKHRGNT. The whole CDR3 sequence is CASSDKHRGNTEVFF.

This clone was recorded a few times. The genes are named according to mouse. With the read ending 4 residues before the CDR3 end, the germline J gene is used to fill in that end. V is TRBV13-1 and J is TRBJ2-3; tentative D call: TRBD2 (5 bases). The V end lost 3 bases, the J end lost 0 bases, and 11 bases lay between the germline ends. The CDR3 runs 15 residues. CDR1 is NSHNY, CDR2 SYGAGN, per germline. CDR3 amino acids: CASSAHWSSAETLYF. The covered CDR3 bases are TGTGCCAGCAGTGCGCACTGGAGTAGTGCAGAA.

This clone was seen a few times. Mouse gene names and germline throughout. The read gets to within 4 residues of the CDR3 end, and the germline J gene fills in the rest. The V and J genes are TRBV1 and TRBJ2-3; TRBD2 agrees at 10 bases. CDR1 is NSQYPW and CDR2 is LRSPGD in the germline V gene (reference sequence). After removal of 2 bases from V and 4 bases from J, the junction contained 3 bases not matched to a gene. The CDR3 runs to 15 residues. CDR3 sequence: CTCSALGGRTETLYF. The part of the CDR3 DNA that was read is TGCACCTGCAGTGCACTGGGGGGGCGGACAGAA.

Points on this clone: All gene names here are mouse names. Read coverage stops 4 residues before the CDR3 terminus; the germline J gene supplies the remainder. The sample contains more than one DNA sequence encoding this CDR3. The V call is TRBV19, the J call TRBJ2-7; perhaps TRBD2 as D (6 bases). Germline V lookup: CDR1 FNHDT, CDR2 SITEND (reference sequence). This CDR3 comprises 12 residues. CDR3 loop: CASSKLGYEQYF. The DNA read from the CDR3 is TGTGCCAGCAGTAAACTGGGATAT.

On this clone: Mouse gene names and germline throughout. The sample contains more than one DNA sequence encoding this CDR3. Partial CDR3 DNA: TGTGCCTGGAGCCCTAGTGCAGAA. Translating gives CAWSPSAE. Given in full, the CDR3 is CAWSPSAETLYF. The chain combines TRBV31 with TRBJ2-3; D not certain. The read ends 4 residues shy of where the CDR3 ends; the end is completed using the germline J gene. The CDR3 spans 12 residues. Trimming shortened V by 3 bases and J by 0 bases, and 4 bases separated the two germline ends. Germline V gives CDR1 GKSSPN, CDR2 SITVG.

This clone turned up a few times. Mouse gene names apply. Sequencing ends 4 residues short of the CDR3 end; the germline J gene provides the rest. This sequence joins TRBV13-3 and TRBJ2-3; D may be TRBD1 (5 bases). This CDR3 contains 13 residues. V lost 4 bases and J 0 bases, leaving 6 bases between the germline ends. From germline, CDR1 is NNHDY and CDR2 SYVADS. The CDR3 bases that were read are TGTGCCAGCAGTTCAGGGAGTGCAGAA. Translation: CASSSGSAE. The CDR3 as a whole reads CASSSGSAETLYF.